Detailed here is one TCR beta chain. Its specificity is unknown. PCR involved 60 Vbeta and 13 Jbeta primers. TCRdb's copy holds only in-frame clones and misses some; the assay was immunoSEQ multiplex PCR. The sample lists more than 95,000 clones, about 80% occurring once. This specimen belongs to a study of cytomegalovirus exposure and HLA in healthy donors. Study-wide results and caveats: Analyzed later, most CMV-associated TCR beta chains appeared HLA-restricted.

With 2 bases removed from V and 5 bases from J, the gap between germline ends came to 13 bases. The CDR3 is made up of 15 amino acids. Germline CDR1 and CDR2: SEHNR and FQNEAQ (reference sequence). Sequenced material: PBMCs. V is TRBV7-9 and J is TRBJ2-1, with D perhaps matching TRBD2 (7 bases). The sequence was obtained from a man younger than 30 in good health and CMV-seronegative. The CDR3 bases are TGTGCCAGCAGCTTAAGAGGGGGGGCGGACAATGAGCAGTTCTTC. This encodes CASSLRGGADNEQFF.